Listed below are T cell receptor beta chains from one sample, sequenced in a study of cytomegalovirus exposure and HLA in healthy donors. Sequenced by immunoSEQ multiplex PCR; TCRdb stores in-frame clones only, minus some. The sample has 150,000 to 200,000 clones, 77% seen once. The sample comprised PBMCs. The receptors were sampled from a man aged 18 to 30 in good health and CMV-seronegative. Each CDR3 is given with its conserved first and last residue. The D gene is left open where the match is weak.

J: TRBJ1-1
V: TRBV2
D: .
CDR3: CASKEQTSLNTEAFF

J: TRBJ2-1
V: TRBV15
D: TRBD2
CDR3: CATSPRSSGGWNEQFF

J: TRBJ2-5
V: TRBV5-1
D: TRBD2
CDR3: CATSAGGTSGRVGETQYF

J: TRBJ1-1
V: TRBV7-8
D: .
CDR3: CASSLSAGYTEAFF

J: TRBJ1-5
V: TRBV6-1
D: TRBD1
CDR3: CASSEATYWTGGGQPQHF

J: TRBJ1-2
V: TRBV19
D: TRBD1
CDR3: CASRDRGIYGYTF

J: TRBJ2-3
V: TRBV11-3
D: TRBD2
CDR3: CASSPGTSGGATDTQYF

J: TRBJ1-2
V: TRBV7-9
D: .
CDR3: CASSLGGDGYTF

J: TRBJ2-5
V: TRBV4-3
D: TRBD2
CDR3: CASSQEKAGGPVETQYF

J: TRBJ1-2
V: TRBV30
D: .
CDR3: CAWTTTGNYGYTF

J: TRBJ2-3
V: TRBV5-4
D: TRBD2
CDR3: CASSPGLAGGEDTQYF

J: TRBJ2-6
V: TRBV11-3
D: TRBD1
CDR3: CASSFGRGSGANVLTF

J: TRBJ2-7
V: TRBV6-5
D: .
CDR3: CASGQWSYEQYF

J: TRBJ1-3
V: TRBV5-5
D: .
CDR3: CASSLESGLSGNTIYF

J: TRBJ1-3
V: TRBV19
D: TRBD1
CDR3: CASSLGQGGGNTIYF

J: TRBJ2-2
V: TRBV11-3
D: TRBD1
CDR3: CASKRQGGFGELFF

J: TRBJ2-5
V: TRBV9
D: TRBD1
CDR3: CASSTHRGDGTQYF

J: TRBJ2-5
V: TRBV7-9
D: TRBD2
CDR3: CASSGGTRGETQYF

J: .
V: TRBV5-4
D: .
CDR3: CASSLAAGPFYEQYF

J: TRBJ1-1
V: TRBV5-1
D: TRBD1
CDR3: CASRQGPNTEAFF

J: TRBJ2-1
V: TRBV5-1
D: TRBD2
CDR3: CASSATVAGGYNEQFF

J: TRBJ2-5
V: TRBV5-6
D: TRBD1
CDR3: CASSRRTGMQETQYF

J: TRBJ2-2
V: TRBV2
D: TRBD2
CDR3: CASNPLAGGPGELFF

J: TRBJ2-1
V: TRBV5-1
D: TRBD2
CDR3: CASSLVAGGNEQFF

J: TRBJ2-3
V: TRBV7-2
D: TRBD2
CDR3: CASSLAMTSGGRTDTQYF

J: TRBJ1-5
V: TRBV18
D: .
CDR3: CASSLVTVTSNQPQHF

J: TRBJ1-1
V: TRBV9
D: .
CDR3: CASRGRDTEAFF